This T cell receptor beta chain was profiled in a study of T cell repertoires in cytomegalovirus infection. Study at large: Researchers turned to recently identified HLA-C-restricted CMV epitopes as well as well-studied HLA-B-restricted ones. Both CMV infection and a matching HLA type were indicated by public TCR beta signatures.

In its sample, this clonotype was seen a few times. As yet, its antigen is unknown. The CDR3 is made up of 14 amino acids. V gave up 5 bases and J gave up 2 bases, with 13 bases separating them. Germline assignment: CDR1 MNHEY and CDR2 SMNVEV (reference sequence). TCRdb called the reads again in MiXCR, with one record for every CDR3 protein. The table includes approximately 910,000 distinct CDR3 sequences, roughly 30% detected once. Broader study findings: Cumulative frequency of public TCR beta families picked out carriers of CMV plus the relevant HLA.

This sequence originates from a human donor in good health (CMV status not recorded). Some clones in this sample may be carry-over from other donors' samples. The material was cultured CD8+ T cells from PBMCs, obtained from culture after CMV antigen stimulation. This chain uses TRBV27 with TRBJ2-7, with D perhaps being TRBD1 or TRBD2 (5 bases each). CDR3: CASSPGRIPYEQYF. The CDR3 bases are TGTGCCAGCAGTCCGGGGCGGATACCCTACGAGCAGTACTTC.